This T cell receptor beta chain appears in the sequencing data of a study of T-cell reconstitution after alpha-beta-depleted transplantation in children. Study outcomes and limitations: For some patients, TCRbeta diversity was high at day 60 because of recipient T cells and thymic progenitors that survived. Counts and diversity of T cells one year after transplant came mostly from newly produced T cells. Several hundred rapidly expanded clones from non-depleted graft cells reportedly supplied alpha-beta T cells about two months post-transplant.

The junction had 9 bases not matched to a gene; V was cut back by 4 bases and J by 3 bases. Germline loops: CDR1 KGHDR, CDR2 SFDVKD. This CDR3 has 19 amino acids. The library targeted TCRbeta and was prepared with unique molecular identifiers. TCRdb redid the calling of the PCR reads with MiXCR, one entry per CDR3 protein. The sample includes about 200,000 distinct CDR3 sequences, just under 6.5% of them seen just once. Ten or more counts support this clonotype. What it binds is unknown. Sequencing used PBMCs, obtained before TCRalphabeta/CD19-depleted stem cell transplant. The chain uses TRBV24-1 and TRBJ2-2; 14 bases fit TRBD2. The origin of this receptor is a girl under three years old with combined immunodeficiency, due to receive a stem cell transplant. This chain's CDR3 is CATSDPRSGLAGDTGELFF. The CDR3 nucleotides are TGTGCCACCAGTGACCCACGATCGGGACTAGCGGGAGACACCGGGGAGCTGTTTTTT.